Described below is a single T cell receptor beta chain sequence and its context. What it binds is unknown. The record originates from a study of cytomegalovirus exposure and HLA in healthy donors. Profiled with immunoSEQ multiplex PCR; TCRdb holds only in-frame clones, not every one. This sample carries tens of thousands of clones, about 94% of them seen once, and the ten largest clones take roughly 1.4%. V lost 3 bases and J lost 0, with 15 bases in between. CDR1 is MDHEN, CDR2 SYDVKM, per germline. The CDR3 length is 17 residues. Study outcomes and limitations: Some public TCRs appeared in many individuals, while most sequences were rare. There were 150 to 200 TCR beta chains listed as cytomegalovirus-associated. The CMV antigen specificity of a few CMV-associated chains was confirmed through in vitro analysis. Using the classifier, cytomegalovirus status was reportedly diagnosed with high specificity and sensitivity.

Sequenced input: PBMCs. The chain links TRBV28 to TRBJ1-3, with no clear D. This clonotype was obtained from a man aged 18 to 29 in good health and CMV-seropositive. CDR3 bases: TGTGCCAGCAGTTTGGCGTCGGCGGGATACTCTGGAAACACCATATATTTT. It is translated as CASSLASAGYSGNTIYF. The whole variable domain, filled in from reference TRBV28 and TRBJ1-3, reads DVKVTQSSRYLVKRTGEKVFLECVQDMDHENMFWYRQDPGLGLRLIYFSYDVKMKEKGDIPEGYSVSREKKERFSLILESASTNQTSMYLCASSLASAGYSGNTIYFGEGSWLTVV.